Listed below are T cell receptor beta chains from one sample, sequenced in a study of OX40 agonist ivuxolimab in advanced cancers. Profiled with immunoSEQ multiplex PCR; TCRdb holds only in-frame clones, not every one. The repertoire holds roughly 53,000 clones, with about nine tenths as singletons. The material was CD4+ or CD8+ T cells sorted from blood, obtained in a trial of the OX40 agonist ivuxolimab. These receptors all come from an adult with an advanced solid tumor such as melanoma, head and neck, liver or kidney cancer. CDR3s include the opening cysteine and the closing phenylalanine or tryptophan. The D gene is left open where the match is weak. Only some rows state a clone size, as once, few, many or a class for expanded clones.

d_call	clone_size	v_call	j_call	cdr3_nt	cdr3_aa
TRBD2	.	TRBV7-9	TRBJ2-3	TGTGCCAGCAGTCCCGGACTAGCAGATACGCAGTATTTT	CASSPGLADTQYF
.	.	TRBV2	TRBJ1-1	TGTGCCAGCAGTGAACCCGACAGTTACTTGAACACTGAAGCTTTCTTT	CASSEPDSYLNTEAFF
.	.	TRBV11-2	TRBJ2-7	TGTGCCAGCAGCTTAGGTTACAGTAGCCACGAGCAGTACTTC	CASSLGYSSHEQYF
.	.	TRBV29-1	TRBJ2-7	TGCAGCGTTCGCTTGGGCGGTTACGAGCAGTACTTC	CSVRLGGYEQYF
TRBD1	.	TRBV5-4	TRBJ1-2	TGTGCCAGCAGCCATGGACAGGGGGCTGGCTACACCTTC	CASSHGQGAGYTF
TRBD2	.	TRBV11-1	TRBJ2-3	TGTGCCAGCAGCTTAGCCCGACTAGCGGGAGATACGCAGTATTTT	CASSLARLAGDTQYF
.	.	TRBV7-2	TRBJ2-4	TGTGCCAGCAGCTTACGAGGGAAAAACATTCAGTACTTC	CASSLRGKNIQYF
.	.	TRBV4-2	TRBJ2-2	TGTGCCAGCACCATTCTACAGGGTGAGGGGCCTGACATCGGGGAGCTGTTTTTT	CASTILQGEGPDIGELFF
.	.	TRBV19	TRBJ1-5	TGTGCCAGTAGTACCCAATACAGGGGCAATCAGCCCCAGCATTTT	CASSTQYRGNQPQHF
.	.	TRBV7-2	TRBJ1-5	TGTGCCAGCAGCTTATGGCAGGGGCCAAATCAGCCCCAGCATTTT	CASSLWQGPNQPQHF
TRBD2	.	TRBV13	TRBJ2-1	TGTGCCAGCAGCTTAGTCGGACTAGCGGGAGGAGGGAGCTACAATGAGCAGTTCTTC	CASSLVGLAGGGSYNEQFF
.	.	TRBV10-2	TRBJ2-3	TGCGCCAGCAGTGAACGGACAGATACGCAGTATTTT	CASSERTDTQYF
.	.	TRBV6-5	TRBJ2-7	TGTGCCAGCACCGAACAGCGCCTATACGAGCAGTACTTC	CASTEQRLYEQYF
TRBD1	.	TRBV2	TRBJ1-5	TGTGCCAGCAGTGAATCCCGGACAGGGAAGGGACAGCCCCAGCATTTT	CASSESRTGKGQPQHF
TRBD1	.	TRBV27	TRBJ1-1	TGTGCCAGCAGCCGGGACAGGGGCTCTGAAGCTTTCTTT	CASSRDRGSEAFF
.	.	TRBV18	TRBJ2-7	TGTGCCAGCTCACCACCACCAGGGTTCACCTCCTACGAGCAGTACTTC	CASSPPPGFTSYEQYF
TRBD1	.	TRBV7-8	TRBJ2-3	TGTGCCAGCAGCTTATCCTGGTATAACGGACAGGGGTCTAGCACAGATACGCAGTATTTT	CASSLSWYNGQGSSTDTQYF
.	few	TRBV15	TRBJ2-2	TGTGCCACCAGCAGAGATTACGCCGGGGAGCTGTTTTTT	CATSRDYAGELFF
TRBD1	.	TRBV29-1	TRBJ1-2	TGCAGCGTTGAACCGCCCATAGGACAGGGAAGGTATGGCTACACCTTC	CSVEPPIGQGRYGYTF
TRBD1	.	TRBV6-6	TRBJ1-1	TGTGCCAGCAGTCGGACAGGGGGCGACACTGAAGCTTTCTTT	CASSRTGGDTEAFF
.	once	TRBV19	TRBJ2-3	TGTGCCAGTACCCAACTCGGACAGTCCGCGTTTAGGCAGTATTTT	CASTQLGQSAFRQYF
.	.	TRBV28	TRBJ1-2	TGTGCCAGCAGTTTATATGGCGGTGGATCTAACTATGGCTACACCTTC	CASSLYGGGSNYGYTF
TRBD2	.	TRBV7-7	TRBJ2-7	TGTGCTAGCAGCTTAAGGCACGGACTAGCGGGAGAGTACGAGCAGTACTTC	CASSLRHGLAGEYEQYF
.	.	TRBV28	TRBJ1-1	TGTGCCAGCAGCCCCTGGGAGGCAAAGAACACTGAAGCTTTCTTT	CASSPWEAKNTEAFF
TRBD2	.	TRBV27	TRBJ2-5	TGTGCCAGCAGTTTATCGCGACTAGCGGGAGAGACCCAGTACTTC	CASSLSRLAGETQYF
.	.	TRBV6-1	TRBJ2-5	TGTGCCAGCAGTGAACTAGAGACCCAGTACTTC	CASSELETQYF
.	.	TRBV2	TRBJ2-7	TGTGCCAGCAGTGAAGCCGTGACGGCAAGCTCCTACGAGCAGTACTTC	CASSEAVTASSYEQYF
TRBD1	.	TRBV27	TRBJ1-1	TGTGCCAGCAGACGAACAGGGGGCGGACATAATTTGAACACTGAAGCTTTCTTT	CASRRTGGGHNLNTEAFF
.	.	TRBV2	TRBJ1-4	TGTGCCAGCAGGGAAGACAGGTTGAATGAAAAACTGTTTTTT	CASREDRLNEKLFF
.	.	TRBV7-2	TRBJ2-7	TGTGCCAGCAGCTTAGGATACAGCTCCTACGAGCAGTACTTC	CASSLGYSSYEQYF
TRBD2	once	TRBV5-4	TRBJ2-5	TGTGCCAGCAGCTTGGAACTAGCGGGAGGGCAAGAGACCCAGTACTTC	CASSLELAGGQETQYF
TRBD2	.	TRBV6-4	TRBJ2-1	TGTGCCAGCAGTGTAGGACTAGCGGGAGTGAATGAGCAGTTCTTC	CASSVGLAGVNEQFF
.	.	TRBV11-3	TRBJ2-1	TGTGCCAGCAGCTTAATTAGGGGTTCGGTCGGTGAGCAGTTCTTC	CASSLIRGSVGEQFF
TRBD2	.	TRBV5-4	TRBJ2-7	TGTGCCAGCAGCGGGGGTGGGACTAGCGGGAAAATGGGGCCTTACGAGCAGTACTTC	CASSGGGTSGKMGPYEQYF
.	.	TRBV19	TRBJ2-1	TGTGCCAGTAGTAAACAGGCAGTCTCCTACAATGAGCAGTTCTTC	CASSKQAVSYNEQFF
TRBD1	.	TRBV11-2	TRBJ2-2	TGTGCCAGCAGCTTCCGAACCGGGACAGCGAACACCGGGGAGCTGTTTTTT	CASSFRTGTANTGELFF
TRBD2	.	TRBV28	TRBJ2-2	TGTGCCGGGAGGGGACCCCAGAACACCGGGGAGCTGTTTTTT	CAGRGPQNTGELFF
.	.	TRBV28	TRBJ2-1	TGTGCCAGCAGTTTTGAGACTAGGCGATACAATGAGCAGTTCTTC	CASSFETRRYNEQFF
TRBD2	.	TRBV5-8	TRBJ2-7	TGTGCCAGCCGCTTCTCGAAAAAGTTTGGGGGGGAACCCTACGAGCAGTACTTC	CASRFSKKFGGEPYEQYF
.	.	TRBV19	TRBJ1-1	TGTGCCAGTGGACTGTCCCCGAACACTGAAGCTTTCTTT	CASGLSPNTEAFF
.	.	TRBV6-5	TRBJ2-7	TGTGCCAGCGCGGGACTCTACGAGCAGTACTTC	CASAGLYEQYF
TRBD2	.	TRBV5-1	TRBJ2-3	TGCGCCAGCAGCTTGGGGTGGGGAGGGGCAGATACGCAGTATTTT	CASSLGWGGADTQYF
.	.	TRBV18	TRBJ2-1	TGTGCCAGCTCACCCGCGGGGCGAAGCTCCTACAATGAGCAGTTCTTC	CASSPAGRSSYNEQFF
TRBD1	once	TRBV11-2	TRBJ1-2	TGTGCCAGCAGCTTAGGGACAGGGGTTGGCTACACCTTC	CASSLGTGVGYTF
.	.	TRBV18	TRBJ2-7	TGTGCCAGCTCTCGCCAGGACAACTACGAGCAGTACTTC	CASSRQDNYEQYF
TRBD2	.	TRBV11-2	TRBJ2-5	TGTGCCAGCAGCTTCCGGGGACTAGCGGGGTCCGAGACCCAGTACTTC	CASSFRGLAGSETQYF